A selection of T cell receptor beta chains follows, all from one sample in a study of blood T cell repertoires in COVID-19. Sequenced by immunoSEQ multiplex PCR; TCRdb stores in-frame clones only, minus some. Of around 200,000 clones in the sample, under 90% were seen once. Sample: peripheral blood. The receptors come from an elderly woman with active or convalescent COVID-19. Each CDR3 is given with its conserved first and last residue. D genes are given only for firm matches. Only some rows state a clone size, as once, few, many or a class for expanded clones.

TRBJ2-1 | TRBV5-1 | TRBD2 | once | TGCGCCAGCAGCTTGGATCCTAGCGGGAGCGTCAATGAGCAGTTCTTC | CASSLDPSGSVNEQFF
TRBJ1-5 | TRBV27 | TRBD1 | - | TGTGCCAGCAGTCAGGGGGGAGAACGTAATCAGCCCCAGCATTTT | CASSQGGERNQPQHF
TRBJ1-5 | TRBV5-8 | TRBD1 | - | TGTGCCAGCAGCCACCGGGACAGAAATCAGCCCCAGCATTTT | CASSHRDRNQPQHF
TRBJ2-7 | TRBV6-2/TRBV6-3 | TRBD2 | once | TGTGCCAGCAGCCTACCCAGCGGGGGAATGTACGAGCAGTACTTC | CASSLPSGGMYEQYF
TRBJ2-2 | TRBV27 | TRBD1 | - | TGTGCCAGCAGTCGCCGGGACAGATCCACCGGGGAGCTGTTTTTT | CASSRRDRSTGELFF
TRBJ1-6 | TRBV19 | TRBD1 | - | TGTGCCAGTAGTATACGGCAGGGGGCGCGGAATTCACCCCTCCACTTT | CASSIRQGARNSPLHF
TRBJ2-7 | TRBV6-5 | TRBD1 | - | TGTGCCAGCAGCCCGGACAGGGTCTATAAGCAGTACTTC | CASSPDRVYKQYF
TRBJ2-2 | TRBV19 | - | once | TGTGCCAGTAGTAGCGGGCGGAACACCGGGGAGCTGTTTTTT | CASSSGRNTGELFF
TRBJ2-2 | TRBV7-9 | - | few | TGTGCCAGCAGCCCCTTTGGTGGGGGGTTGGACACCGGGGAGCTGTTTTTT | CASSPFGGGLDTGELFF
TRBJ2-1 | TRBV7-9 | - | - | TGTGCCAGCAGCCGACTAGTCTCCTACAATGAGCAGTTCTTC | CASSRLVSYNEQFF
TRBJ2-7 | TRBV30 | - | - | TGTGCCTGGAGAGCCCCAGGGCCCAGCTCCTACGAGCAGTACTTC | CAWRAPGPSSYEQYF
TRBJ2-3 | TRBV9 | - | - | TGTGCCAGCAGCTTCCCACGGGAAGCGGGCACAGATACGCAGTATTTT | CASSFPREAGTDTQYF
TRBJ2-5 | TRBV7-9 | - | few | TGTGCCAGCACCTCACAGGGACGGGAGACCCAGTACTTC | CASTSQGRETQYF
TRBJ2-1 | TRBV29-1 | - | - | TGCAGCGTCACTAAGTCACATTCCGGCAATGAGCAGTTCTTC | CSVTKSHSGNEQFF
TRBJ1-5 | TRBV4-2 | TRBD1 | - | TGTGCCAGCAGCCAAGAATTATTAACAGGGGTCAATCAGCCCCAGCATTTT | CASSQELLTGVNQPQHF
TRBJ1-6 | TRBV1 | - | - | TGCACCAGCAGCCAAGCTGTTCGGGTTATAGGTTCACCCCTCCACTTT | CTSSQAVRVIGSPLHF
TRBJ2-3 | TRBV11-3 | - | - | TGTGCCAGCAGCTTAGCCGGGAAGAGCACAGATACGCAGTATTTT | CASSLAGKSTDTQYF
TRBJ2-3 | TRBV7-2 | - | - | TGTGCCAGCAGCGCTGACTTCACAGATACGCAGTATTTT | CASSADFTDTQYF
TRBJ2-4 | TRBV6-5 | - | - | TGTGCCAGCAGATCACAGGTAGCCAAAAACATTCAGTACTTC | CASRSQVAKNIQYF
TRBJ1-3 | TRBV4-1 | - | few | TGCGCCAGCAGCCTCGATATTGGACTGACCTCTGGAAACACCATATATTTT | CASSLDIGLTSGNTIYF
TRBJ1-5 | TRBV21-1 | - | - | TGTGCCAGCAGCAAAGATTACAGACGCAATCAGCCCCAGCATTTT | CASSKDYRRNQPQHF
TRBJ2-7 | TRBV5-4 | TRBD2 | - | TGTGCCAGCAGCTCACGGACTAGCGGGAGGGCCATCGAGCAGTACTTC | CASSSRTSGRAIEQYF
TRBJ2-7 | TRBV5-1 | TRBD1 | - | TGCGCCAGCAGCTTGGGACAGGGCTTCGGTGGCGAGCAGTACTTC | CASSLGQGFGGEQYF
TRBJ1-1 | TRBV5-1 | - | - | TGCGCCAGCAGCCTACCCACAGACACTGAAGCTTTCTTT | CASSLPTDTEAFF
TRBJ2-5 | TRBV7-2 | TRBD2 | - | TGTGCCAGCAGCCGGGGCGGGAGGGGAGAGACCCAGTACTTC | CASSRGGRGETQYF
TRBJ2-1 | TRBV29-1 | TRBD2 | - | TGCAGCGAAGGGACTAGCAATGAGCAGTTCTTC | CSEGTSNEQFF
TRBJ2-1 | TRBV4-1 | TRBD2 | - | TGCGCCAGCAGCCAAGATCCACTAGCGGGAGTCTACAATGAGCAGTTCTTC | CASSQDPLAGVYNEQFF
TRBJ1-6 | TRBV3-1/TRBV3-2 | - | - | TGTGCCAGCAAAGGACAGAGCTCCTATAATTCACCCCTCCACTTT | CASKGQSSYNSPLHF
TRBJ1-2 | TRBV29-1 | - | - | TGCAGCGTGAGATTACAGGCTAACTATGGCTACACCTTC | CSVRLQANYGYTF
TRBJ1-1 | TRBV21-1 | - | - | TGTGCCATCCAAGCGAACAGGGCGACTGAAGCTTTCTTT | CAIQANRATEAFF
TRBJ2-2 | TRBV7-6 | - | - | TGTGCCAGCAGCAGAGACGGGAGACCGAACACCGGGGAGCTGTTTTTT | CASSRDGRPNTGELFF
TRBJ1-4 | TRBV7-9 | TRBD1 | - | TGTGCCAGCAGCTTAGGGACAGGGGTTAATGAAAAACTGTTTTTT | CASSLGTGVNEKLFF
TRBJ2-7 | TRBV14 | - | - | TGTGCCAGCAGCCAACTCCGGACAAGAATCTACGAGCAGTACTTC | CASSQLRTRIYEQYF
TRBJ2-5 | TRBV6-5 | TRBD2 | few | TGTGCCAGCAGCCGGACTAGCGGGGTCCAAGAGACCCAGTACTTC | CASSRTSGVQETQYF
TRBJ1-5 | TRBV6-2/TRBV6-3 | TRBD1 | - | TGTGCCAGCAGTCCCCGACAGGGGCCAGACTATAGCAATCAGCCCCAGCATTTT | CASSPRQGPDYSNQPQHF
TRBJ1-5 | TRBV6-5 | TRBD1 | - | TGTGCCAGCAGATCCGGACAGGGGAGACGTCAGCCCCAGCATTTT | CASRSGQGRRQPQHF
TRBJ1-2 | TRBV6-5 | - | - | TGTGCCAGCACAAGGGGCCCAGGAGGCTACACCTTC | CASTRGPGGYTF